These 9 T cell receptor beta chains originate from one sample sequenced in a study of tumor and adjacent non-tumor tissue in lung cancer. TCRbeta libraries were built with three rounds of nested PCR, modified from ARM-PCR. TCRdb fed the multiplex PCR reads into MiXCR, producing one record per CDR3 protein. The sample yields about 200,000 distinct CDR3 sequences, 60% to 85% seen once. This sample's RNA came from whole unsorted tissue. Sequencing was carried out using lung tumor tissue. Source of these receptors: a man aged 60 to 69 with non-small cell lung cancer.

V usage is TRBV24-1 and J usage is TRBJ2-1; 8 bases fit TRBD2. This CDR3 has 13 residues. Per germline, CDR1 KGHDR and CDR2 SFDVKD. Losses at the gene ends were 12 bases for V and 8 bases for J; bases not matched to a gene: 11. Here the CDR3 DNA reads TGTGCCCCCCGGGGGGGGGGATTGGATGAGCAGTTCTTC. It translates to CAPRGGGLDEQFF.

Comment on this clonotype: This may be a read error, as it is one base from a much larger clone. This chain joins TRBV6-2 or TRBV6-3 and TRBJ2-1; possibly TRBD2 for D (5 bases). V shed 4 bases and J shed 7 bases, with 14 bases lying between them. Germline values: CDR1 MNHEY, CDR2 SVGEGT. The CDR3 consists of 14 residues. CDR3 amino acids: CASSCSLAGNEQFF. For the CDR3, the DNA is TGTGCCAGCAGTTGTTCGCTAGCCGGGAATGAGCAGTTCTTC.

On this clonotype: One end of the junction is discordant with germline, which a read error may explain. The chain joins TRBV20-1 to TRBJ2-5; no definite D call. Per germline, CDR1 DFQATT and CDR2 SNEGSKA (reference sequence). The CDR3 is 13 residues long. The CDR3 DNA reads TGCGGTGCTAGTATCAGGAACGAAGAGACCCAGTACTTC. Translation gives CGASIRNEETQYF.

On this clonotype itself: In this CDR3 the conserved last residue, phenylalanine or tryptophan, is missing, so a read error is likely. This rearrangement joins TRBV20-1 to TRBJ1-1, with D hard to call. CDR1 and CDR2 (germline): DFQATT, SNEGSKA (reference sequence). CDR3 length equals 12 residues. CDR3 sequence reads: CNPNGRNTEAFY. The DNA for the CDR3 is TGCAACCCCAACGGGAGGAACACTGAAGCTTTCTAT.

The chain employs TRBV28 and TRBJ1-4, with D tentatively TRBD1 (5 bases). This CDR3 has 14 residues. CDR1 and CDR2 (germline): MDHEN, SYDVKM. Trimming removed 2 bases at V and 6 bases at J, with 10 bases between. CDR3 sequence reads: CASSLRGSYEKLFF. CDR3 in DNA: TGTGCCAGCAGTTTAAGGGGATCGTATGAAAAACTGTTTTTT.

Regarding this clonotype: This may arise from a read error, as a much more abundant clone is one base away. J is TRBJ2-3 and V is TRBV11-2, with unresolved D. CDR3 length: 15 residues. From germline, CDR1 is SGHAT and CDR2 FQNNGV. The CDR3 here is CTSSLDWHGTDTQYF. In DNA form, the CDR3 reads TGTACCAGCAGCTTAGATTGGCATGGCACAGATACGCAGTATTTT.

As to this clonotype: The junction departs from germline at one end; a sequencing error may be responsible. The genes are TRBV4-3 and TRBJ2-3; 8 bases line up with TRBD1. CDR3 length: 16 residues. The germline CDR1 and CDR2 sequences are LGHNA and YSLEER. In DNA form, the CDR3 reads TGCGCCAGTAGCCGAGAAGACAGGGGAACCACAGATACGCAGTTTTTT. Its protein product is CASSREDRGTTDTQFF.

J is TRBJ2-7 and V is TRBV6-5, with D possibly matching TRBD2 (6 bases). Trimming removed 1 base at V and 3 bases at J, with 13 bases between. Germline loops: CDR1 MNHEY, CDR2 SVGAGI. CDR3 length equals 15 residues. The CDR3 loop reads CASSYCGGEYYEQYF. For the CDR3, the DNA is TGTGCCAGCAGTTACTGTGGAGGGGAGTACTACGAGCAGTACTTC.

As regards this clonotype: Here the CDR3 omits its conserved ending phenylalanine or tryptophan, so a read error is the likely source. V usage is TRBV11-1 and J usage is TRBJ2-3; 7 bases agree with TRBD2. The J segment lost 3 bases and the V segment lost 8 bases, leaving 2 bases of the junction unmatched. Looked up from germline, CDR1 is SGHAT and CDR2 is FQDESV (reference sequence). The CDR3 runs 12 residues. As DNA, the CDR3 is TGTGCCAGCTCGGGGGGAACAGATACGCAGTATCTT. This translates into CASSGGTDTQYL.